The text below deals with one T cell receptor (beta chain). The antigen remains unidentified. This sample was taken from a study of cytomegalovirus exposure and HLA in healthy donors. Study results and caveats: Earlier analysis found most TCR beta V segments productive about 87% or about 30% of the time. The authors reported that TCR beta sequences could predict HLA-A and HLA-B alleles. These predictions were accurate for most subjects in the first cohort. CMV serostatus was the sole immune exposure data available.

In the PCR, 60 Vbeta and 13 Jbeta primers were used. Original methodology: Later analysis identified approximately 88 million unique TCR beta chains, 9 million to 12 million shared. Clones were sequenced by immunoSEQ multiplex PCR, and TCRdb holds only the in-frame ones, with some missing. That table is the source of V, J and clone size, and D and trimming were worked out from the DNA. Of 150,000 to 200,000 clones in the sample, over 65% were seen once. The germline gives CDR1 SGDLS, CDR2 YYNGEE. The V and J ends lost 3 bases and 6 bases, in that order; junction bases with no gene match: 4. The CDR3 covers 14 residues.

This receptor was taken from a woman between 35 and 50 years old in good health and CMV-seropositive. V is TRBV9 and J is TRBJ2-7; the match to TRBD2 covers 12 bases. The sample comprised PBMCs. The CDR3 is CASSAGLAGPEQYF. In DNA form, the CDR3 reads TGTGCCAGCAGCGCCGGACTAGCGGGGCCCGAGCAGTACTTC.